This TCR beta chain is from a study of T cells in Graves' hyperthyroidism and ophthalmopathy. Notes on the study in general: Ophthalmopathy could be told apart from stable hyperthyroidism with a 13 V-J model. Most thyroid clonotypes that were expanded above 0.001 also turned up in blood.

The V end lost 4 bases, the J end lost 3 bases, and 13 bases lay between the germline ends. CDR1 and CDR2 from the germline V gene are KGHSH and LQKENI. The CDR3 spans 15 residues. In this sample, this clonotype turned up many times. Its antigen is undetermined. It was RNA transcripts that yielded the amplified TCR beta CDR3 regions. First-round RT-PCR of the TCR CDR3 relied on the HTBI primer set. TCRdb recomputed calls from the multiplex PCR reads with MiXCR, one row per CDR3 protein. The sample contains some 550,000 distinct CDR3 sequences, about a sixth of which appear only once. Ophthalmopathy patients had Clinical Activity Score at least 3, NOSPECS grade at least 4, duration under 3 months. It was uncontrolled infection, other autoimmune disease, pregnancy or lactation that excluded patients.

Sequencing was done on a sample of blood. The receptor's source is a woman between 40 and 50 years old with Graves' ophthalmopathy. The rearrangement joins TRBV18 to TRBJ2-1, with D uncertain. CDR3 sequence: CASSLTNDIYNEQFF. Here the CDR3 DNA reads TGTGCCAGCTCACTGACAAACGACATCTACAATGAGCAGTTCTTC.